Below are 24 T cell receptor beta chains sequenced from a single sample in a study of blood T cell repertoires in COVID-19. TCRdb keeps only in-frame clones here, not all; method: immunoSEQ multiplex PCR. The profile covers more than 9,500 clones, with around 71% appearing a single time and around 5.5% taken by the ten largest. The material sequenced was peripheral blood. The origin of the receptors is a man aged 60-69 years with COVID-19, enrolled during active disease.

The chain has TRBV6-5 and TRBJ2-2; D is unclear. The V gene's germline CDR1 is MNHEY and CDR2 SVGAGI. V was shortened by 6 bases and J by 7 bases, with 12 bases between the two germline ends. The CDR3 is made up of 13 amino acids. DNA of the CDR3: TGTGCCAGCAGCCCCCCCAGGATCGGGGAGCTGTTTTTT. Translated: CASSPPRIGELFF.

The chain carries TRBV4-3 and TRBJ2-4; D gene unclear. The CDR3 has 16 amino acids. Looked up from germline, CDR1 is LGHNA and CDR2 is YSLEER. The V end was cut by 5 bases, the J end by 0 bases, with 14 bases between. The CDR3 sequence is CASSSEIQLAKNIQYF. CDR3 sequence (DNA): TGCGCCAGCAGCTCCGAGATCCAACTAGCCAAAAACATTCAGTACTTC.

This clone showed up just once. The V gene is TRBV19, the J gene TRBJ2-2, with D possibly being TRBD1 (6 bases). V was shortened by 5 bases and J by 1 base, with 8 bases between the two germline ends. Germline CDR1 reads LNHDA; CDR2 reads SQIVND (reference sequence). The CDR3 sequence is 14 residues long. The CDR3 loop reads CASSAQGNTGELFF. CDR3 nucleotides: TGTGCCAGTAGTGCACAGGGGAACACCGGGGAGCTGTTTTTT.

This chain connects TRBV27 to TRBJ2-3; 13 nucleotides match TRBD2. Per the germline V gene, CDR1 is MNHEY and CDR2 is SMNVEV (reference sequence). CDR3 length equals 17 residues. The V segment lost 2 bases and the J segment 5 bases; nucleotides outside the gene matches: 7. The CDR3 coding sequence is TGTGCCAGCAGTTTAATACTAGCGGGGGGGCTGGGAGATACGCAGTATTTT. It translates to CASSLILAGGLGDTQYF.

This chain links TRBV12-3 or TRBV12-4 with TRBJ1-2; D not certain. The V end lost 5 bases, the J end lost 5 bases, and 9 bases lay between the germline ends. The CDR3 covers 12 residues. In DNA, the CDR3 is TGTGCCAGCAGTACCGGTTTTTATGGCTACACCTTC. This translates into CASSTGFYGYTF.

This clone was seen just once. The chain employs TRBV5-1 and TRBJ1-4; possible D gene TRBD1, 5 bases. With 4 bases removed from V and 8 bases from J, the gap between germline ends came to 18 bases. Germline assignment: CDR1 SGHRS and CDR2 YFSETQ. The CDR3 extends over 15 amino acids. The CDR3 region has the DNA TGCGCCAGCAGCCCGCGGGGGGGTCGTGAGGAAAAACTGTTTTTT. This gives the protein CASSPRGGREEKLFF.

CDR3 in amino acids: CASSPDPSSYNEQFF. DNA for the CDR3: TGTGCCAGCAGCCCAGACCCGAGCTCCTACAATGAGCAGTTCTTC. This chain uses TRBV4-2 with TRBJ2-1, with D unclear. This CDR3 has 15 amino acids. V was pared by 4 bases and J by 0 bases, with 10 bases between. The V gene's germline CDR1 is LGHNA and CDR2 YNFKEQ.

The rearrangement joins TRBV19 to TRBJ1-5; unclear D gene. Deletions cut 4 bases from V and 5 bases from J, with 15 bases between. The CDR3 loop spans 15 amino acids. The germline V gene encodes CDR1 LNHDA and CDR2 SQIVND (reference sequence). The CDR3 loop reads CASSTPPGIDQPQHF. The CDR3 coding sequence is TGTGCCAGTAGTACCCCTCCGGGAATTGATCAGCCCCAGCATTTT.

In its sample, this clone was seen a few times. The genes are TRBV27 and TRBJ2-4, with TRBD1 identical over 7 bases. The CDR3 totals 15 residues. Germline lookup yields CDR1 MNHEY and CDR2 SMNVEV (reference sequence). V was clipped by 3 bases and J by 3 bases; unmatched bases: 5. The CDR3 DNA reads TGTGCCAGCAGTTTCGTTAGACAGGGCAAAAACATTCAGTACTTC. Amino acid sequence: CASSFVRQGKNIQYF.

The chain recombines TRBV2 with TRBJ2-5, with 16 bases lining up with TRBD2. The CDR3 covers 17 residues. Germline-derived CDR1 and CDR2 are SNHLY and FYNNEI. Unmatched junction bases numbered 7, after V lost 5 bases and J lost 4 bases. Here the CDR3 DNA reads TGTGCCAGCAGTCGGGGACTAGCGGGGGGGCCGCCAGAGACCCAGTACTTC. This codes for CASSRGLAGGPPETQYF.

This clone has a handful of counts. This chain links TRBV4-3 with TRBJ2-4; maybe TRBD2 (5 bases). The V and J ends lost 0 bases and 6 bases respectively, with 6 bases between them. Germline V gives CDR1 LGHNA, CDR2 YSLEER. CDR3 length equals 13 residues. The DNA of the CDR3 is TGCGCCAGCAGCCAAGAAGAGGGAAACATTCAGTACTTC. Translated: CASSQEEGNIQYF.

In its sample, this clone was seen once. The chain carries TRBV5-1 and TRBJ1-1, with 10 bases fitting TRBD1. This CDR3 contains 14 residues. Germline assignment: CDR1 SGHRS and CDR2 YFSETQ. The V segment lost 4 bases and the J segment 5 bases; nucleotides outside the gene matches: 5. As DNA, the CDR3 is TGCGCCAGCAGCCACCGGGACAGGGGTACTGAAGCTTTCTTT. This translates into CASSHRDRGTEAFF. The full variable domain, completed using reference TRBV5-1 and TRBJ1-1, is KAGVTQTPRYLIKTRGQQVTLSCSPISGHRSVSWYQQTPGQGLQFLFEYFSETQRNKGNFPGRFSGRQFSNSRSEMNVSTLELGDSALYLCASSHRDRGTEAFFGQGTRLTVV.

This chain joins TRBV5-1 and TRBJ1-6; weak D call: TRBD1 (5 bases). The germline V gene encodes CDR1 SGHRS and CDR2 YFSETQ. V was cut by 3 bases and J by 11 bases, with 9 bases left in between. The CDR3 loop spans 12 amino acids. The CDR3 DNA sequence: TGCGCCAGCAGCTACGGACAACCACCCCTCCACTTT. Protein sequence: CASSYGQPPLHF. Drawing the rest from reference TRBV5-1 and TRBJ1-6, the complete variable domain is KAGVTQTPRYLIKTRGQQVTLSCSPISGHRSVSWYQQTPGQGLQFLFEYFSETQRNKGNFPGRFSGRQFSNSRSEMNVSTLELGDSALYLCASSYGQPPLHFGNGTRLTVT.

The CDR3, as DNA: TGTGCCAGCAGCTCCGCGAGAGGGCGGGGAGCTTTCTTT. The encoded protein is CASSSARGRGAFF. The V gene is TRBV11-3, the J gene TRBJ1-1; D not certain. The CDR3 sequence is 13 residues long. CDR1 SGHNT and CDR2 YENEEA come from the germline V gene. Between the trimmed V and J ends, which lost 4 bases and 10 bases, there was a span of 16 bases. Supplemented by reference TRBV11-3 and TRBJ1-1, the full variable domain reads EAGVVQSPRYKIIEKKQPVAFWCNPISGHNTLYWYLQNLGQGPELLIRYENEEAVDDSQLPKDRFSAERLKGVDSTLKIQPAELGDSAVYLCASSSARGRGAFFGQGTRLTVV.

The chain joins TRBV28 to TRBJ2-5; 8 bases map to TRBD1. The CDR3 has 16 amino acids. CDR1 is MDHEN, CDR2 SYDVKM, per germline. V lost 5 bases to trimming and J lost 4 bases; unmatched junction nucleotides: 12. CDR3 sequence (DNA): TGTGCCAGCAGTATTACCCGGACAGGGAATGGAGAGACCCAGTACTTC. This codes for CASSITRTGNGETQYF.

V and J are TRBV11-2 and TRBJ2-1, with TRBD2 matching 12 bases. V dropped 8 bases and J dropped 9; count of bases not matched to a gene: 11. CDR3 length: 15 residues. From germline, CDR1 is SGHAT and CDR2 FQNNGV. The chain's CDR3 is CASGTGLAGSPEQFF. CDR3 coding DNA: TGTGCCAGCGGCACCGGACTAGCGGGGTCACCTGAGCAGTTCTTC. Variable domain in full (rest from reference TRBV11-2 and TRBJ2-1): EAGVAQSPRYKIIEKRQSVAFWCNPISGHATLYWYQQILGQGPKLLIQFQNNGVVDDSQLPKDRFSAERLKGVDSTLKIQPAKLEDSAVYLCASGTGLAGSPEQFFGPGTRLTVL.

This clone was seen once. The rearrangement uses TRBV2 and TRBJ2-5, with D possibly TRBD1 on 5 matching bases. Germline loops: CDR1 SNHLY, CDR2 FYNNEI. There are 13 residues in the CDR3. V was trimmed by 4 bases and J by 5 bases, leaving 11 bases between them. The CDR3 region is CASSGQRGETQYF. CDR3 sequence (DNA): TGTGCCAGCAGTGGACAGCGCGGCGAGACCCAGTACTTC.

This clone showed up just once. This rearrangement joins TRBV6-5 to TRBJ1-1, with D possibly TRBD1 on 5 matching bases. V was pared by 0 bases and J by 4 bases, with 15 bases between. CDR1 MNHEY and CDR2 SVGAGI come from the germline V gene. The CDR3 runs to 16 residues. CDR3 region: CASSYSGGEVGTEAFF. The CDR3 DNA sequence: TGTGCCAGCAGTTACTCGGGGGGGGAGGTCGGCACTGAAGCTTTCTTT.

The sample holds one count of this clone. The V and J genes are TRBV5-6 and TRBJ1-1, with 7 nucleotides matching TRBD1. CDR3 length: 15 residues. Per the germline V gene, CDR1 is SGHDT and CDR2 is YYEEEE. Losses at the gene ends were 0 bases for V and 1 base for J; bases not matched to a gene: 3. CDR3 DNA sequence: TGTGCCAGCAGCTTGGGGGACAGAACGAACACTGAAGCTTTCTTT. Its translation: CASSLGDRTNTEAFF.

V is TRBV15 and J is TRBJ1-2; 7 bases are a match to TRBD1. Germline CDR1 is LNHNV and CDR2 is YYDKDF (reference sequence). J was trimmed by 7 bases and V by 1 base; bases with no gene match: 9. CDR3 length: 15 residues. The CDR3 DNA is TGTGCCACCAGCAGAGCTTTTCCGAACAGGGGTGGCTACACCTTC. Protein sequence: CATSRAFPNRGGYTF.

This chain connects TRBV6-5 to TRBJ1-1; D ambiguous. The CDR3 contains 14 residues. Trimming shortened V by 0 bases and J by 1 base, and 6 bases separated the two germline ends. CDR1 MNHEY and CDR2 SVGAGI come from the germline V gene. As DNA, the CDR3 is TGTGCCAGCAGTTACTCCCAGGAGAACACTGAAGCTTTCTTT. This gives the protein CASSYSQENTEAFF.

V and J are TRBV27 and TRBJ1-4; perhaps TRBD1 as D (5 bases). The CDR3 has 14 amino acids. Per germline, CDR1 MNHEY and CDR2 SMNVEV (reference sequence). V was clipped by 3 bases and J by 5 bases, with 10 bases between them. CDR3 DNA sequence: TGTGCCAGCAGTTTTCTTGGGGGGAATGAAAAACTGTTTTTT. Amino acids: CASSFLGGNEKLFF.

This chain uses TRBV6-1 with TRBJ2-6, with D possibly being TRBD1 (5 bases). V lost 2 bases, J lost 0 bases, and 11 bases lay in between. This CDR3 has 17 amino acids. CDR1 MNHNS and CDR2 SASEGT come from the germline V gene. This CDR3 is CASSEPGSSSGANVLTF. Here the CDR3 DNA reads TGTGCCAGCAGTGAACCAGGGTCTAGCTCTGGGGCCAACGTCCTGACTTTC.

The CDR3 spells CATSRRRQGQGSPLHF. CDR3 DNA sequence: TGTGCCACCAGCAGACGACGACAGGGTCAGGGTTCACCCCTCCACTTT. V gene TRBV15 combines with J gene TRBJ1-6, with 7 bases fitting TRBD1. Trimming at V came to 2 bases and at J to 9 bases, leaving 10 bases not matched to a gene. The CDR3 extends over 16 amino acids. Per germline, CDR1 LNHNV and CDR2 YYDKDF (reference sequence). Full variable domain (missing parts from reference TRBV15 and TRBJ1-6): DAMVIQNPRYQVTQFGKPVTLSCSQTLNHNVMYWYQQKSSQAPKLLFHYYDKDFNNEADTPDNFQSRRPNTSFCFLDIRSPGLGDTAMYLCATSRRRQGQGSPLHFGNGTRLTVT.